The present T cell receptor (beta chain) was sequenced within a study of cytomegalovirus exposure and HLA in healthy donors. A remark on this clone: Its matching antigen is unknown.

Notes on the study in general: Being indistinguishable, some V segments were excluded, TRBV6-2 and TRBV6-3 among them. Analyses of presence/absence relied on an assumption of roughly uniform sequencing depth across donors.

In the PCR, 60 Vbeta and 13 Jbeta primers were used. Repertoires were generated with immunoSEQ multiplex PCR, while TCRdb's copy carries only in-frame clones and drops some. The repertoire includes just under 65,000 clones, around 80% of them detected once, and less than 5% sits in the top ten. This CDR3 spans 12 amino acids. V dropped 5 bases and J dropped 9 bases, with 11 bases sitting between them. Germline V CDR1 and CDR2: SEHNR, FQNEAQ (reference sequence). This TCR was sampled from a young woman in good health and CMV-seronegative. The sample comprised PBMCs. J is TRBJ1-5 and V is TRBV7-9, with D perhaps TRBD1 (5 bases). CDR3 sequence reads: CASSRTQGPQHF. In DNA, the CDR3 is TGTGCCAGCAGCCGGACCCAGGGGCCCCAGCATTTT.